The 7 T cell receptor beta chains given below trace back to one sample, sequenced in a study of neurological immune-mediated disorders. This sample's time point: longitudinal time-point 2. TCRdb reprocessed the 5' RACE reads with MiXCR, giving one entry per CDR3 protein. The repertoire holds fewer than 70,000 distinct CDR3 sequences, roughly 10% seen once, with approximately 13% in the top ten. Input material: PBMCs. The receptors were gathered from a man aged 25 to 40 in good health.

This clonotype was observed at least ten times. The V and J genes are TRBV10-1 and TRBJ2-3; possible D gene TRBD2, 5 bases. V dropped 4 bases and J dropped 1 base, with 6 bases sitting between them. Germline values: CDR1 WNHNN, CDR2 SYGVQD (reference sequence). This CDR3 comprises 13 residues. Written as DNA, the CDR3 is TGCGCCAGCAGTGCCGGGGGCACAGATACGCAGTATTTT. It encodes CASSAGGTDTQYF.

This clonotype was seen many times. This sequence joins TRBV29-1 and TRBJ2-1; 11 bases align to TRBD1. Trimming cost V 4 bases and J 9 bases; bases outside gene matches: 14. Germline CDR1 SQVTM, CDR2 ANQGSEA. The CDR3 spans 16 residues. DNA for the CDR3: TGCAGCGTTGTCGGGGGACGGGACAGGGGGTTTGGTGAGCAGTTCTTC. Translated, it gives CSVVGGRDRGFGEQFF.

Ten or more counts support this clonotype. The J gene is TRBJ2-3, the V gene TRBV9; no clear D gene. This CDR3 is built from 14 residues. The germline V gene encodes CDR1 SGDLS and CDR2 YYNGEE. Trimming shortened V by 1 base and J by 3 bases, and 9 bases separated the two germline ends. Here the CDR3 reads CASSVSAGTDTQYF. In DNA form, the CDR3 reads TGTGCCAGCAGCGTATCAGCAGGAACAGATACGCAGTATTTT.

Ten or more counts support this clonotype. The chain employs TRBV15 and TRBJ1-5; 9 positions match TRBD1. The junction had 10 bases not matched to a gene; V was cut back by 5 bases and J by 2 bases. Germline CDR1 LNHNV, CDR2 YYDKDF (reference sequence). The CDR3 has 17 amino acids. CDR3 in amino acids: CATSGRGQGGGNQPQHF. The CDR3 DNA follows: TGTGCCACCAGCGGGAGGGGACAGGGAGGCGGCAATCAGCCCCAGCATTTT.

V and J are TRBV7-8 and TRBJ2-7; D is uncertain. The CDR3 is made up of 14 amino acids. Per the germline V gene, CDR1 is SGHVS and CDR2 is FQNEAQ. The germline V and J ends were trimmed by 7 bases and 4 bases, with 17 bases remaining between them. The CDR3 loop is CASTPLPGTYEQYF. The DNA for the CDR3 is TGTGCCAGCACCCCCCTTCCCGGTACGTACGAGCAGTACTTC.

This clonotype appeared many times. The gene calls are TRBV4-1 and TRBJ2-1, with 9 positions matching TRBD2. V shed 3 bases, J shed 8 bases, and the junction held 11 bases outside the gene matches. The CDR3 covers 16 residues. Germline lookup yields CDR1 MGHRA and CDR2 YSYEKL. The CDR3 region has the DNA TGCGCCAGCAGCCACCCCCGGGCTAGCGGGATCGATGAGCAGTTCTTC. Amino acids: CASSHPRASGIDEQFF.

This clonotype has at least ten counts. V gene TRBV7-2 combines with J gene TRBJ2-7; D is undetermined. CDR1 is SGHTA, CDR2 FQGNSA, per germline. Trimming left V 4 bases short and J 5 bases short, with 15 bases between. There are 14 residues in the CDR3. CDR3 nucleotide sequence: TGTGCCAGCAGCTCCCTTACAGAGGTAGACGAGCAGTACTTC. It yields the protein CASSSLTEVDEQYF.